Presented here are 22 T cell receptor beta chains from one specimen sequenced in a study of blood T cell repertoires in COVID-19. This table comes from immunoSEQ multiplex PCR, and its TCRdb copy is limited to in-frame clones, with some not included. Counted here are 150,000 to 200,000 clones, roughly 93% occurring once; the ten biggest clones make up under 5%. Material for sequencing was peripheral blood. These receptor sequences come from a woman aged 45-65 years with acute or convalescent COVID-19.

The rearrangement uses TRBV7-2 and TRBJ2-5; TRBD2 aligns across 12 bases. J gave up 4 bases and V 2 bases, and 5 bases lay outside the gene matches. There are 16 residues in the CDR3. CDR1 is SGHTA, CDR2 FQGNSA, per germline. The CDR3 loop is CASSLPLAGGPETQYF. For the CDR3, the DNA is TGTGCCAGCAGCTTACCCCTAGCGGGGGGGCCAGAGACCCAGTACTTC.

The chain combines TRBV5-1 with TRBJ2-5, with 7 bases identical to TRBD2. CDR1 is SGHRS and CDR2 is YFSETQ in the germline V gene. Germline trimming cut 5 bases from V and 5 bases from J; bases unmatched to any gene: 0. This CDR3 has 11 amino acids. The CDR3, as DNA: TGCGCCAGCAGGGGAGGGGAGACCCAGTACTTC. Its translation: CASRGGETQYF.

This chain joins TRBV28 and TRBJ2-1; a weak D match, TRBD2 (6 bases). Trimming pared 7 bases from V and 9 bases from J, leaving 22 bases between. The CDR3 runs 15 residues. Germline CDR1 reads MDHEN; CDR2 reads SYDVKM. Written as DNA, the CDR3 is TGTGCCAGCATCTCAAGCGGGTCTACACATCTTGAGCAGTTCTTC. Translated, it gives CASISSGSTHLEQFF.

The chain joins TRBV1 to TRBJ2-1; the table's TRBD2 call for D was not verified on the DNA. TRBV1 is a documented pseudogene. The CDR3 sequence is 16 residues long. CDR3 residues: CTSSPERESSYNEQFF. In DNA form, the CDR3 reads TGCACCAGCAGCCCCGAGCGGGAGAGCTCCTACAATGAGCAGTTCTTC.

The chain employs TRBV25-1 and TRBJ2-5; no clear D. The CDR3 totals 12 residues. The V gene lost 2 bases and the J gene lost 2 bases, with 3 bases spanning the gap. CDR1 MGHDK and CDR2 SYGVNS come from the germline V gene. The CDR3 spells CASSETQETQYF. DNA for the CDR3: TGTGCCAGCAGTGAAACTCAAGAGACCCAGTACTTC.

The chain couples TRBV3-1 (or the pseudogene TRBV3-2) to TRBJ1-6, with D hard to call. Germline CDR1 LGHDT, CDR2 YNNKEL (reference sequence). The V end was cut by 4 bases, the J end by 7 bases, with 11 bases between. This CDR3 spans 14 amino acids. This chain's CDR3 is CASSPSERNSPLHF. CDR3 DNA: TGTGCCAGCAGCCCTTCGGAGAGGAATTCACCCCTCCACTTT.

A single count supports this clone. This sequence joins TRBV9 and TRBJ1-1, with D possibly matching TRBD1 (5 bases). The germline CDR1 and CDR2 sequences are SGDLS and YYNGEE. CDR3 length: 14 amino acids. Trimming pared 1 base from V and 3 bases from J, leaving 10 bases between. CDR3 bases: TGTGCCAGCAGCGTACGGCAGGGTGACACTGAAGCTTTCTTT. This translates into CASSVRQGDTEAFF. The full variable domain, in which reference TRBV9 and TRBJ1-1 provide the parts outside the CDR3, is DSGVTQTPKHLITATGQRVTLRCSPRSGDLSVYWYQQSLDQGLQFLIQYYNGEERAKGNILERFSAQQFPDLHSELNLSSLELGDSALYFCASSVRQGDTEAFFGQGTRLTVV.

CDR3 region: CASSISGRARPAKNIQYF. CDR3 DNA sequence: TGTGCCAGCAGTATAAGCGGGAGGGCACGACCGGCCAAAAACATTCAGTACTTC. This rearrangement joins TRBV2 to TRBJ2-4, with 10 bases aligning to TRBD2. The CDR3 extends over 18 amino acids. Germline V lookup: CDR1 SNHLY, CDR2 FYNNEI. J gave up 1 base and V 5 bases, and 11 bases lay outside the gene matches.

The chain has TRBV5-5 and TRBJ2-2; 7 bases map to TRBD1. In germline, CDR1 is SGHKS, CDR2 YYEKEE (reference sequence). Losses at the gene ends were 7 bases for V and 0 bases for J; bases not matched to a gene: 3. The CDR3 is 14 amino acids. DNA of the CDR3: TGTGCCAGCGCACAGGGGACGAACACCGGGGAGCTGTTTTTT. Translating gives CASAQGTNTGELFF.

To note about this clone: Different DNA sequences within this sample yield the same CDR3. The CDR3 loop is CSARSGHEQYF. The CDR3, as DNA: TGCAGTGCTAGAAGTGGCCACGAGCAGTACTTC. The chain is built from TRBV20-1 and TRBJ2-7; D is undetermined. V was trimmed by 2 bases and J by 5 bases, leaving 7 bases between them. In germline, CDR1 is DFQATT, CDR2 SNEGSKA (reference sequence). CDR3 length: 11 residues.

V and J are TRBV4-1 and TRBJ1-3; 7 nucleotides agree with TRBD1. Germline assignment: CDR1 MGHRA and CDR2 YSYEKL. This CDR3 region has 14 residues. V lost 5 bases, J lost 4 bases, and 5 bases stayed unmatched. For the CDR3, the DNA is TGCGCCAGCAGCAGGACGGGACAGGGAAACACCATATATTTT. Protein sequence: CASSRTGQGNTIYF.

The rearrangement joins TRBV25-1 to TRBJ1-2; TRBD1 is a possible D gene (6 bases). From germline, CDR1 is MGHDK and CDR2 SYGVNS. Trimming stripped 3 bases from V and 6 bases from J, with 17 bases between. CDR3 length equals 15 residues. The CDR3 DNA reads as TGTGCCAGCAGTGAGTATGCTGGGGGCGTTGATGGCTACACCTTC. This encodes CASSEYAGGVDGYTF.

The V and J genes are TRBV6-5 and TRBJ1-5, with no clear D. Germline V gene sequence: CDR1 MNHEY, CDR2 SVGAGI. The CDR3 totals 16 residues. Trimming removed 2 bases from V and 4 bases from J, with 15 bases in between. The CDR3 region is CASSYTFPGPNQPQHF. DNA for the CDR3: TGTGCCAGCAGTTACACGTTTCCGGGTCCAAATCAGCCCCAGCATTTT.

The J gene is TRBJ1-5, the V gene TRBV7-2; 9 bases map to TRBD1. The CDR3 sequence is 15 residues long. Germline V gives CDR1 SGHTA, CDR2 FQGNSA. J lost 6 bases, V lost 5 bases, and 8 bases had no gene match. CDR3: CASSPSDRGGQPQHF. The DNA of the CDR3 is TGTGCCAGCAGCCCTTCGGACAGGGGAGGTCAGCCCCAGCATTTT.

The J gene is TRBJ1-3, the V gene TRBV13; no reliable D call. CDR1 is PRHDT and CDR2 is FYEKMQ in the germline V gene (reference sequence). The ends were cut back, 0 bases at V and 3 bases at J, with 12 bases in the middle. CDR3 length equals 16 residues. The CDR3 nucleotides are TGTGCCAGCAGCTTAGGCAGGAGGATCGATGGAAACACCATATATTTT. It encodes CASSLGRRIDGNTIYF. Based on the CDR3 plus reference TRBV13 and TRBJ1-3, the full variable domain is AAGVIQSPRHLIKEKRETATLKCYPIPRHDTVYWYQQGPGQDPQFLISFYEKMQSDKGSIPDRFSAQQFSDYHSELNMSSLELGDSALYFCASSLGRRIDGNTIYFGEGSWLTVV.

The CDR3 DNA sequence: TGCGCCAGCAGCCCACCCTGTAGCCAGCCCCAGCATTTT. Protein sequence: CASSPPCSQPQHF. This rearrangement joins TRBV5-1 to TRBJ1-5; no clear D. This CDR3 is built from 13 residues. With 4 bases removed from V and 7 bases from J, the gap between germline ends came to 12 bases. The germline V gene has CDR1 SGHRS and CDR2 YFSETQ.

The CDR3 protein is CASSPGKIGEQYF. CDR3 nucleotides: TGTGCCAGCAGCCCTGGAAAGATCGGGGAGCAGTACTTC. The V gene is TRBV7-9, the J gene TRBJ2-7; no clear D. Trimming took 5 bases from V and 7 from J, leaving 15 bases between them. The CDR3 spans 13 residues. CDR1 and CDR2 from the germline V gene are SEHNR and FQNEAQ (reference sequence).

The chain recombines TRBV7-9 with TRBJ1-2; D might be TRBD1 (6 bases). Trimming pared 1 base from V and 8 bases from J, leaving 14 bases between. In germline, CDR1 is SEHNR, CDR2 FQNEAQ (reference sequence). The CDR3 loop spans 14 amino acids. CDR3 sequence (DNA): TGTGCCAGCAGCTTAGTCTACGCGGGGGGCGGCTACACCTTC. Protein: CASSLVYAGGGYTF.

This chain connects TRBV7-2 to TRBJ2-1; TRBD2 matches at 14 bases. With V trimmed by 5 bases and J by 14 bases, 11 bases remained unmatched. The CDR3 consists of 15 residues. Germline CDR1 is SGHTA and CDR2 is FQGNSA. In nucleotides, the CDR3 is TGTGCCAGCAGCCCCGGGACTAGCGGGGGCCGAGAAAAGTTCTTC. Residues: CASSPGTSGGREKFF.

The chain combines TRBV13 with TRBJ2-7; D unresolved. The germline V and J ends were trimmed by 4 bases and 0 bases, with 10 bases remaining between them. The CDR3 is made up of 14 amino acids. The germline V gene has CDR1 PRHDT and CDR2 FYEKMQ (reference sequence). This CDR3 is CASSYWLSSYEQYF. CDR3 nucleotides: TGTGCCAGCAGCTACTGGTTGAGCTCCTACGAGCAGTACTTC.

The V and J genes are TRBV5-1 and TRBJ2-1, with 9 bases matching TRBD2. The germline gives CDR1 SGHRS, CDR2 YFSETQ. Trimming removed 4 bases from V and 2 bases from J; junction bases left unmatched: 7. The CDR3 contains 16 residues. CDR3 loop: CASSPPGLATYNEQFF. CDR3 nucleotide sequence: TGCGCCAGCAGCCCACCGGGACTAGCTACCTACAATGAGCAGTTCTTC. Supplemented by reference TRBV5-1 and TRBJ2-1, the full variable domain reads KAGVTQTPRYLIKTRGQQVTLSCSPISGHRSVSWYQQTPGQGLQFLFEYFSETQRNKGNFPGRFSGRQFSNSRSEMNVSTLELGDSALYLCASSPPGLATYNEQFFGPGTRLTVL.

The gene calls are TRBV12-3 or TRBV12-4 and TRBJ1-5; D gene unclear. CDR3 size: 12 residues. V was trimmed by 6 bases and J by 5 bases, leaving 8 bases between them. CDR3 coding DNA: TGTGCCAGCAGCTCCAACTATCAGCCCCAGCATTTT. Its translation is CASSSNYQPQHF.